These T cell receptor beta chains were read from a single sample in a study of early T cells in non-severe SARS-CoV-2 infection. TCRdb processed the 5' RACE reads anew with MiXCR; each CDR3 protein has one entry. The sample contains about 70,000 distinct CDR3 sequences, roughly 4.8% of which appear only once. The source was whole blood, collected at baseline. These TCRs come from an adult who was a healthcare worker with PCR-confirmed SARS-CoV-2 infection or an uninfected control (not recorded which). The donor label of this sample is uncertain. The CDR3 runs from the conserved cysteine through the conserved F or W. A D gene is named only where the DNA matches it firmly. The size entry is marked missing in some rows and otherwise reads once, few, many or a size class.

DNA,CDR3,D,size,J,length,V
TGTGCCAGCAGTAGGAGGGGGAATGAAAAACTGTTTTTT,CASSRRGNEKLFF,NA,few,TRBJ1-4,13,TRBV27
TGTGCCTGGAGTCTCCCCCCCGGGGGAACTGAAGCTTTCTTT,CAWSLPPGGTEAFF,NA,NA,TRBJ1-1,14,TRBV30
TGCGCCAGCAGCTTGCGGACAGGGTCCTACGAGCAGTACTTC,CASSLRTGSYEQYF,TRBD1,few,TRBJ2-7,14,TRBV5-1
TGTGCCAGCAGCTTTGGGGGCATGAACACTGAAGCTTTCTTT,CASSFGGMNTEAFF,NA,few,TRBJ1-1,14,TRBV7-3
TGTGCCAGCAGCCAAGCGTGGGAACAGGGGGGGAATGAAAAACTGTTTTTT,CASSQAWEQGGNEKLFF,TRBD1,few,TRBJ1-4,17,TRBV3-1
TGCAGCGTTCTAACCAACTATGGCTACACCTTC,CSVLTNYGYTF,NA,many,TRBJ1-2,11,TRBV29-1
TGCAGCGTTGAAGATCAACCCGGAGATACGCAGTATTTT,CSVEDQPGDTQYF,NA,many,TRBJ2-3,13,TRBV29-1
TGCGCCAGCAGCCAAGATTTTTCGAATCAGCCCCAGCATTTT,CASSQDFSNQPQHF,NA,many,TRBJ1-5,14,TRBV4-3
TGTGCCACCAGCAGAGCTGACAGGGGCACAGATACGCAGTATTTT,CATSRADRGTDTQYF,TRBD1,few,TRBJ2-3,15,TRBV15
TGTGCCAGCAGCCCGGACGGAAACTATGGCTACACCTTC,CASSPDGNYGYTF,NA,few,TRBJ1-2,13,TRBV5-5
TGCAGTGCCCCTGGCGGTTCCTACGAGCAGTACTTC,CSAPGGSYEQYF,NA,many,TRBJ2-7,12,TRBV20-1
TGTGCCAGCAGCTTGGATCCCCGGGCAAACAATGAGCAGTTCTTC,CASSLDPRANNEQFF,NA,NA,TRBJ2-1,15,TRBV11-2
TGTGCCAGCAGTTACGACAAGCCCGATCAGCCCCAGCATTTT,CASSYDKPDQPQHF,NA,few,TRBJ1-5,14,TRBV6-6
TGTGCCAGCATGAGGGGTCCGGGAGGAAACACCATATATTTT,CASMRGPGGNTIYF,NA,few,TRBJ1-3,14,TRBV6-2/TRBV6-3
TGTGCCAGCAGCTTGGTCGGGACAGTTAACTATGGCTACACCTTC,CASSLVGTVNYGYTF,TRBD1,NA,TRBJ1-2,15,TRBV5-6
TGCAGCGTTGAATACAGCTCTAACTATGGCTACACCTTC,CSVEYSSNYGYTF,NA,NA,TRBJ1-2,13,TRBV29-1
TGCAGCGTTGAGGTCGACGGGGATGGGTATGGCTACACCTTC,CSVEVDGDGYGYTF,NA,NA,TRBJ1-2,14,TRBV29-1
TGTGCCAGCAGCCAAGATGGAAAGGGTAATGGCTACACCTTC,CASSQDGKGNGYTF,NA,many,TRBJ1-2,14,TRBV4-2
TGCGCCAGCAGCCAGGGACCACACCTAATGAACACTGAAGCTTTCTTT,CASSQGPHLMNTEAFF,NA,many,TRBJ1-1,16,TRBV4-3
TGCAGTGCTATTCCCGGGACAGGGGGCACAGATACGCAGTATTTT,CSAIPGTGGTDTQYF,TRBD1,many,TRBJ2-3,15,TRBV20-1
TGCGCCAGCAGCCCCCGGGGTGGTATGAATTCACCCCTCCACTTT,CASSPRGGMNSPLHF,NA,NA,TRBJ1-6,15,TRBV5-1
TGTGCCAGCAGTTTCAGGGAGAATTCACCCCTCCACTTT,CASSFRENSPLHF,NA,NA,TRBJ1-6,13,TRBV27
TGTGCCAGCAGTGAAAATTGGGCAGGGCAAGAGACCCAGTACTTC,CASSENWAGQETQYF,NA,few,TRBJ2-5,15,TRBV2
TGTGCCAGCAGCCAAGTGAGCTCCTATAATTCACCCCTCCACTTT,CASSQVSSYNSPLHF,NA,NA,TRBJ1-6,15,TRBV5-5
TGTGCCAGCAGCTTCGGGGGATGGAATCAGCCCCAGCATTTT,CASSFGGWNQPQHF,NA,NA,TRBJ1-5,14,TRBV7-6
TGCGCCAGCAGGGAAGGACTTTACACTGAAGCTTTCTTT,CASREGLYTEAFF,NA,many,TRBJ1-1,13,TRBV10-2
TGTGCCAGCAGCTTAGCGGCAGGGGATGGAGTTTTCTTT,CASSLAAGDGVFF,NA,many,TRBJ1-1,13,TRBV7-6
TGTGCCAGCAGTCCCTTCAGGGGGGTTAATGAAAAACTGTTTTTT,CASSPFRGVNEKLFF,TRBD1,many,TRBJ1-4,15,TRBV6-5
TGTGCCAGCAGCTCCGGGTACTCCTACGAGCAGTACTTC,CASSSGYSYEQYF,NA,many,TRBJ2-7,13,TRBV13
TGTGCCAGCAGCTTAGTTTCCGGGACGCCGGGAGAGACCCAGTACTTC,CASSLVSGTPGETQYF,NA,few,TRBJ2-5,16,TRBV7-6
TGTGCCACCAGTGCCCCAGGACAGGGGGCCTACGAGCAGTACTTC,CATSAPGQGAYEQYF,TRBD1,few,TRBJ2-7,15,TRBV24-1
TGTGCCGTCCACGGCACAATAGGAGGTATCGGGGAGCTGTTTTTT,CAVHGTIGGIGELFF,NA,many,TRBJ2-2,15,TRBV19
TGTGCCAGCAACTTAAACGGGAGACAGTCTAATTCACCCCTCCACTTT,CASNLNGRQSNSPLHF,NA,many,TRBJ1-6,16,TRBV12-3/TRBV12-4
TGTGCCAGCTCGGGGACAGGGTTAATCTACGAGCAGTACTTC,CASSGTGLIYEQYF,TRBD1,few,TRBJ2-7,14,TRBV28
TGTGCCAGCAGCCTCATCCGGACAGGGAGCGGGAATGAGCAGTTCTTC,CASSLIRTGSGNEQFF,TRBD1,many,TRBJ2-1,16,TRBV7-2
TGTGCCAGCAGCTTGGGTGGCGGGGGGACCTACAATGAGCAGTTCTTC,CASSLGGGGTYNEQFF,TRBD2,many,TRBJ2-1,16,TRBV5-4
TGTGCCAGCAGGTCGAGAGGGACAGGGCCCGAGCAGTACTTC,CASRSRGTGPEQYF,TRBD1,few,TRBJ2-7,14,TRBV6-5
TGTGCCATCAGTGGGGGTGGTAGCGGATACGAGCAGTACTTC,CAISGGGSGYEQYF,NA,many,TRBJ2-7,14,TRBV10-3
TGTGCCAGCTCACCATTTTTGGGCCCAGAATACGAGCAGTACTTC,CASSPFLGPEYEQYF,NA,few,TRBJ2-7,15,TRBV18
TGTGCCACCAGCAGAGGCAGGACAGGGGAGAACTATGGCTACACCTTC,CATSRGRTGENYGYTF,TRBD1,NA,TRBJ1-2,16,TRBV15
TGCGCCAGCAGCCAACTAGCGGGGGGGCGGGAAGATACGCAGTATTTT,CASSQLAGGREDTQYF,TRBD2,NA,TRBJ2-3,16,TRBV4-3
TGTGCCAGCAGCTTAGCGTCCCCAACTAATGAAAAACTGTTTTTT,CASSLASPTNEKLFF,NA,many,TRBJ1-4,15,TRBV7-9
TGTGCCAGTACCCGAGCTGGACAGGGGTTGGGCGGGGAGCTGTTTTTT,CASTRAGQGLGGELFF,TRBD1,NA,TRBJ2-2,16,TRBV19
TGCAGTGCTAGGCCGAAGTGGAATGAGCAGTTCTTC,CSARPKWNEQFF,NA,many,TRBJ2-1,12,TRBV20-1
TGTGCCAGCAGCCAAGATTTAGGGACTAGCGGGGGCGCTTACAATGAGCAGTTCTTC,CASSQDLGTSGGAYNEQFF,TRBD2,few,TRBJ2-1,19,TRBV4-2
TGTGCCAGCTCACCGGAAGGACAGGCGAACACCGGGGAGCTGTTTTTT,CASSPEGQANTGELFF,TRBD1,NA,TRBJ2-2,16,TRBV18
TGTGCCATCAGAGGGACTTTCACAAGCACAGATACGCAGTATTTT,CAIRGTFTSTDTQYF,NA,many,TRBJ2-3,15,TRBV10-3